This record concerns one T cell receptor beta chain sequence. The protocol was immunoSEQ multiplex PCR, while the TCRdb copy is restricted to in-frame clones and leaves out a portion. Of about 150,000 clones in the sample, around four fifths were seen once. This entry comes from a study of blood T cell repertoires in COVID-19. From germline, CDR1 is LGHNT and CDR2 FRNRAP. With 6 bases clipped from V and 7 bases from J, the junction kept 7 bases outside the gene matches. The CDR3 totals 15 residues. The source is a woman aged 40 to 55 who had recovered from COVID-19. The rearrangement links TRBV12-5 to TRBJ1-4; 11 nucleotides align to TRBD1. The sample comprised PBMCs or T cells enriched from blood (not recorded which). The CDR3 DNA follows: TGTGCTAGTGGCCCCTGGACAGGGGGCGTTGAAAAACTGTTTTTT. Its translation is CASGPWTGGVEKLFF.